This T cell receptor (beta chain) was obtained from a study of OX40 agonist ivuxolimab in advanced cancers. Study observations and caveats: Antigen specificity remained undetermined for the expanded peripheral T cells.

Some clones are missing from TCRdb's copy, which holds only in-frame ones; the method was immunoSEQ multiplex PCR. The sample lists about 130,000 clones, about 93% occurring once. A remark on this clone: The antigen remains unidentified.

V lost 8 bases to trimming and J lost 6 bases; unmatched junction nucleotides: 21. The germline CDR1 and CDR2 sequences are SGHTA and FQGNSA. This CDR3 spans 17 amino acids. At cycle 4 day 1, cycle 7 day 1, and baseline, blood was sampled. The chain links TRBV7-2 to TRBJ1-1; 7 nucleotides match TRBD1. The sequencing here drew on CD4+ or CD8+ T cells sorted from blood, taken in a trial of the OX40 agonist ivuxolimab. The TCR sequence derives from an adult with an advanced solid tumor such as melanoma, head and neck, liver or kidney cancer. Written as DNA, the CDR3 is TGTGCCAGCGGGTCGCCGACCCGGGGACAGAGGGGGGCTGAAGCTTTCTTT. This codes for CASGSPTRGQRGAEAFF.